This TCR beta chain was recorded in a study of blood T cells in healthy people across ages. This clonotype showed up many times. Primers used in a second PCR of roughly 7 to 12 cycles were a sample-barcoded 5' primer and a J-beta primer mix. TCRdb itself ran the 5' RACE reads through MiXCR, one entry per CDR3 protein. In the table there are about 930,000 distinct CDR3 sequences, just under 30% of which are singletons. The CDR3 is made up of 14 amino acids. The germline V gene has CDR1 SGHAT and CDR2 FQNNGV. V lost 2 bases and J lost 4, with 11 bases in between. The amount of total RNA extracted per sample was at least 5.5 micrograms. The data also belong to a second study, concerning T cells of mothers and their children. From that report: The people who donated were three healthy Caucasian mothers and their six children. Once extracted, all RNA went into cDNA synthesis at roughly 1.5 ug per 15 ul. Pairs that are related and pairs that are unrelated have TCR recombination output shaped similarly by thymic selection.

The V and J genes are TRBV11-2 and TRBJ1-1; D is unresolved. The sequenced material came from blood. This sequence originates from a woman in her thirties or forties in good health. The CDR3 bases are TGTGCCAGCAGCTTACAGATGTGGAGCACTGAAGCTTTCTTT. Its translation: CASSLQMWSTEAFF.